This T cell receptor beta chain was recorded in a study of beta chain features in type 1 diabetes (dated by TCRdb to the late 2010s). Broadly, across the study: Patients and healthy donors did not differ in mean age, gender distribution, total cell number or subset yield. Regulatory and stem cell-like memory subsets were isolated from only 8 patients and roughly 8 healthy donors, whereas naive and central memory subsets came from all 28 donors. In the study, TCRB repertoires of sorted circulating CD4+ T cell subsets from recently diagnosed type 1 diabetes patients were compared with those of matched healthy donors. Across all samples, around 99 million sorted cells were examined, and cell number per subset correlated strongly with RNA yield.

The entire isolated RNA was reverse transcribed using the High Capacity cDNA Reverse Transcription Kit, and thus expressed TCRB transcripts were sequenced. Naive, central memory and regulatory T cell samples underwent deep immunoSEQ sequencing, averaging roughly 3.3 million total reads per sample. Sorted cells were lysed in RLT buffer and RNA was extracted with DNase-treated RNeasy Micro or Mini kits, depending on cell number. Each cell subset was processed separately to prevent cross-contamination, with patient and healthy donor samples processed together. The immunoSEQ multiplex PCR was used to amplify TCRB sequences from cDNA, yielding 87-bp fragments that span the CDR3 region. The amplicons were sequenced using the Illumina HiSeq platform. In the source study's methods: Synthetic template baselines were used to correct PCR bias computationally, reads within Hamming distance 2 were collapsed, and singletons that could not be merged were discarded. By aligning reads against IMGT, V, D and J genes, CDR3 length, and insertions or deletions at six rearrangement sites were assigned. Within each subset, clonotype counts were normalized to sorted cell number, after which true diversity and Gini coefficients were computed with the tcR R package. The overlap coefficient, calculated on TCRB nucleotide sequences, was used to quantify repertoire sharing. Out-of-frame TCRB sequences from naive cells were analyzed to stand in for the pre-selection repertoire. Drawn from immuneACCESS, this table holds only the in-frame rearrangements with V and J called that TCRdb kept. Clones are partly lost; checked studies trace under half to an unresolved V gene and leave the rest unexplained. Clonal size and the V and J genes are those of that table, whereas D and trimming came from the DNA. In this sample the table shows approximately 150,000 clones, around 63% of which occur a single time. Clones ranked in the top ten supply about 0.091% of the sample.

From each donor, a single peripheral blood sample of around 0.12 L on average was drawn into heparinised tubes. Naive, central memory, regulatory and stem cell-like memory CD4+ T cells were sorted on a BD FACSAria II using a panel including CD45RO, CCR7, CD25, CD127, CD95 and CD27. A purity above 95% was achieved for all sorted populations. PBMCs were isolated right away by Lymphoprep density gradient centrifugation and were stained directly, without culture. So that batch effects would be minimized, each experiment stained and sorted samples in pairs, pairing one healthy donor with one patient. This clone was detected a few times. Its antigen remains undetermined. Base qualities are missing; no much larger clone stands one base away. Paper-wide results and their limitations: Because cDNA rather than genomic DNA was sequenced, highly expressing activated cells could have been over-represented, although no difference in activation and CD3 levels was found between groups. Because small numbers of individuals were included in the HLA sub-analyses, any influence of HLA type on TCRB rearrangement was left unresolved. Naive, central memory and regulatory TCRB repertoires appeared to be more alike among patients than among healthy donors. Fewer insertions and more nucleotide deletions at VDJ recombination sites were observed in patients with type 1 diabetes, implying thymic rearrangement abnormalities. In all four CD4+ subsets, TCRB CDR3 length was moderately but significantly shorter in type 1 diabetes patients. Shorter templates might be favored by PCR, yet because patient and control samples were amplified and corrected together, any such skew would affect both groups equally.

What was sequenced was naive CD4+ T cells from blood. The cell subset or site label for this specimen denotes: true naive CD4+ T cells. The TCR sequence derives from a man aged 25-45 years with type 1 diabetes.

The CDR3 protein: CAIKGAQLYEQYF. The sequenced DNA: TGTGCCATCAAGGGAGCGCAACTTTACGAGCAGTACTTC. The chain is assembled from TRBV10-3 and TRBJ2-7; TRBD2 is possibly the D segment (5 matching bases). V is reduced by 7 bases and J by 4 bases, leaving a spacing of 14 bases between them. According to the germline V gene, CDR1 reads ENHRY and CDR2 reads SYGVKD. Counted from cysteine to phenylalanine, this CDR3 has 13 amino acids. The CDR3 DNA has 39 bases and is translated from base 1.